The T cell receptor (beta chain) described here comes from a study of cytomegalovirus exposure and HLA in healthy donors. Study-wide results and caveats: In vitro assays verified that three CMV-associated chains recognized CMV antigens specifically.

This clone was seen only once. The antigen remains unidentified. The assay was immunoSEQ multiplex PCR, and TCRdb's table has in-frame clones only and misses some. Of about 330,000 clones listed, 70% to 90% are singletons. The ends lost 7 bases at V and 2 bases at J; junction bases unmatched: 2. Germline CDR1 is DFQATT and CDR2 is SNEGSKA (reference sequence). This CDR3 region has 11 residues. The chain recombines TRBV20-1 with TRBJ2-7, with 7 bases that match TRBD2. The receptor comes from a woman under 30 in good health and CMV-seronegative. Sample: PBMCs. CDR3 region: CSGTSTYEQYF. Here the CDR3 DNA reads TGCAGTGGGACTAGTACCTACGAGCAGTACTTC.